This T cell receptor beta chain was obtained from a study of blood T cells in healthy people across ages. The second PCR ran roughly 6 to 11 cycles with a sample-barcoded 5' primer and J-beta primers. TCRdb itself ran the 5' RACE reads through MiXCR, one entry per CDR3 protein. The repertoire consists of 1.5 million to 2 million distinct CDR3 sequences, with 28% occurring once and the leading ten covering 7.7%. As for this clonotype: A much larger clone lies one base from this, so it may be a read error.

From germline, CDR1 is MDHEN and CDR2 SYDVKM. The CDR3 runs 13 residues. This clonotype was sampled from a woman aged 25-40 years in good health. Specimen: blood. The rearrangement uses TRBV28 and TRBJ2-7, with a possible D match to TRBD2 (6 bases). The CDR3 region is CAGSLAVQREQYF. In DNA form, the CDR3 reads TGTGCCGGCAGTTTAGCGGTCCAGCGCGAGCAGTACTTC.